This T cell receptor beta chain was captured by sequencing in a study of blood T cell repertoires in COVID-19. Study details: Spain, Italy and the United States supplied samples that represented acute and convalescent COVID-19.

The CDR3 loop spans 15 amino acids. Trimming cost V 5 bases and J 6 bases; bases outside gene matches: 9. CDR1 is SGHRS and CDR2 is YFSETQ in the germline V gene. Sequencing was performed with immunoSEQ multiplex PCR; in TCRdb, only in-frame clones are kept and a portion is missing. The sample has 450,000 or so clones; 70% to 90% are singletons. The clonotype originates from a man between 18 and 35 years old with COVID-19, enrolled during active disease. What was sequenced was peripheral blood. The chain combines TRBV5-1 with TRBJ2-3; 10 bases line up with TRBD2. CDR3 nucleotide sequence: TGCGCCAGCAGGGGGCTAGCGGGAGCGTCGGATACGCAGTATTTT. Residues: CASRGLAGASDTQYF.